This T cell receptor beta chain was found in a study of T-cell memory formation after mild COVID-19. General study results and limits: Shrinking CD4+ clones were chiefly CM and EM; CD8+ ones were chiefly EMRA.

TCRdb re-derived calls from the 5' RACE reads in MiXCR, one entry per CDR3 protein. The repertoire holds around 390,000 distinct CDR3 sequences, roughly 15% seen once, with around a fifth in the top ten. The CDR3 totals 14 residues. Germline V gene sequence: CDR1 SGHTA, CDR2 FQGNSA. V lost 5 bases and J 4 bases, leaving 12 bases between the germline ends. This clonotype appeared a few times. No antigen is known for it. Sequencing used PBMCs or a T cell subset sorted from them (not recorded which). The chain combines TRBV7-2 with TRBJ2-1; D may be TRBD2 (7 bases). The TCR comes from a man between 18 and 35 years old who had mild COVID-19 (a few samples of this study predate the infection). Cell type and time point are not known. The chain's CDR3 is CASSEGGLYNEQFF. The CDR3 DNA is TGTGCCAGCAGCGAGGGGGGACTATACAATGAGCAGTTCTTC. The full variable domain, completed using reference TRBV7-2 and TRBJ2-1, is GAGVSQSPSNKVTEKGKDVELRCDPISGHTALYWYRQSLGQGLEFLIYFQGNSAPDKSGLPSDRFSAERTGGSVSTLTIQRTQQEDSAVYLCASSEGGLYNEQFFGPGTRLTVL.